What follows is one TCR beta chain and its context. The target antigen is unknown. The data originate from a study of cytomegalovirus exposure and HLA in healthy donors. Study results and caveats: Reports showed the classifier diagnosing cytomegalovirus status with high specificity and sensitivity. Follow-up analysis later connected one missense variant in DCLRE1C with trimming of TCR beta V- and J-genes. Segments of the TCR beta V type were, in most cases, productive about 87% or about 30% of the time in an earlier analysis.

Amplification used 60 Vbeta primers and 13 Jbeta primers. In the authors' workflow: Approximately 9.9 million of 80 million or so unique TCR beta chains were shared, per a later count. TCRdb's table, derived via immunoSEQ multiplex PCR, lists solely in-frame clones and lacks some. V and J calls and clone size are as listed in that table; D and trimming were resolved from the DNA. Of some 150,000 clones in the sample, roughly three quarters were seen once. CDR1 is SGHDT and CDR2 is YYEEEE in the germline V gene. V lost 1 base, J lost 3 bases, and 11 bases lay in between. The CDR3 length is 14 residues.

Material: PBMCs. The sequence derives from a man aged 18 to 29 in good health and CMV-seropositive. This chain joins TRBV5-6 and TRBJ2-7; tentative D call: TRBD2 (7 bases). The CDR3 here is CASSLFRGGYEQYF. CDR3 bases: TGTGCCAGCAGCTTGTTTAGGGGGGGCTACGAGCAGTACTTC. The full variable domain, rest sourced from reference TRBV5-6 and TRBJ2-7, is DAGVTQSPTHLIKTRGQQVTLRCSPKSGHDTVSWYQQALGQGPQFIFQYYEEEERQRGNFPDRFSGHQFPNYSSELNVNALLLGDSALYLCASSLFRGGYEQYFGPGTRLTVT.